Reported below is one T cell receptor (beta chain). This clonotype was seen more than once but under ten times. The antigen this receptor binds is unknown. There are no base qualities to consult, and no much larger clone falls within one base. The record originates from a study of T cells after yellow fever vaccination (dated by TCRdb to the late 2010s). Turning to the overall study: The SMART-Seq v4 Ultra Low Input RNA kit was used to prepare libraries from fractions with low cell numbers. To follow T-cell clones before and after both primary and booster YFV17D yellow fever vaccination, bulk TCR alpha and beta repertoires underwent longitudinal sequencing. Two healthy male donors made up the cohort, one aged 18 to 29 years and the other aged 30 to 39 years. Blood samples were taken at several timepoints before and after primary and secondary immunization, and bulk PBMC replicates and cell subsets were isolated. What the work shows at the level of the full study, not this receptor alone: A small fraction of clonotypes appeared in both the CD4 and CD8 compartments, likely as a result of convergent recombination. Because the study included only a couple of donors, the extent to which the findings can be generalized is limited. Because abundant contaminating clonotypes from the bulk population could be contained in FACS-sorted repertoires, computational filtering was required. Compared with the primary T-cell response, the secondary T-cell response was weaker but faster, peaking on day 5 rather than day 15. After the booster, most clones that had expanded after primary vaccination were detected again (approximately 97% of CD4 and 88% of CD8), suggesting broad maintenance of memory.

Synthesis of TCR cDNA relied on 5'RACE template switching, a step that introduced a universal primer site along with unique molecular identifiers. Priming for cDNA synthesis came from both the TCR alpha and TCR beta constant segments. Libraries were amplified in two PCR steps, with sample barcodes and sequencing adapters added in the second step. Libraries were sequenced on Illumina HiSeq 2500 (2x100 bp) or NovaSeq (2x150 bp). In the authors' own workflow: Reads were demultiplexed and collapsed into UMI consensus sequences with MIGEC, and V(D)J alignment was performed with MiXCR. Using edgeR on replicate PBMC samples, clonotypes were called vaccine-responding if FDR was below 0.01 and the log2 fold change was above 5 up to day 15. CD4 or CD8 identity was assigned to each bulk clonotype according to whether the clonotype was present at higher abundance in the sequenced CD4 repertoire or the sequenced CD8 repertoire. Clones were called with MiXCR by TCRdb after fastp trimmed the public reads at Q25, and only in-frame beta chains were retained. Rows matching on CDR3 protein sequence are summarized as one entry with the most common DNA and genes. TCRdb, rather than the study authors, made the V and J calls. The sample records 300,000 or so distinct CDR3 sequences, around 7.3% of which are singletons. The ten largest clones take up 15% to 20% of the sample.

Measured from the cysteine to the phenylalanine, the CDR3 is 11 residues long. The sequence is cut down to CDR3 DNA, 33 bases in frame from base 1. The V and J ends are trimmed by 5 bases and 7 bases, leaving 12 bases between them. The germline V gene (reference sequence) yields GTSNPN for CDR1 and SVGIG for CDR2. The treatment or condition label, as the study defines it: live attenuated yellow fever vaccine strain. At every blood-draw timepoint, two biological replicates of bulk PBMCs were collected. A standard Ficoll-Paque protocol was used to isolate PBMCs from peripheral blood. TriZol was used to extract RNA from bulk PBMCs, from CD4 and CD8 fractions, and from dextramer-positive and dextramer-negative fractions.

This specimen consisted of PBMCs, obtained roughly seven weeks after the first yellow fever vaccination. This TCR derives from a young man who received the YFV17D yellow fever vaccine. The sequence joins TRBV30 to TRBJ2-7; matching of 6 bases hints at TRBD2 as the D gene. The CDR3 corresponds to CAWGLGGEQYF. The sequence in DNA is TGTGCCTGGGGTTTGGGGGGTGAGCAGTACTTC.